One and the same sample provided the 19 T cell receptor beta chains below, sequenced in a study of blood T cell repertoires in COVID-19. Sequencing was performed with immunoSEQ multiplex PCR; in TCRdb, only in-frame clones are kept and a portion is missing. This table holds fewer than 95,000 clones, around nine tenths found once. Specimen: peripheral blood. The receptors stem from a woman older than 75 with acute or convalescent COVID-19.

The gene calls are TRBV10-3 and TRBJ1-5; 7 bases align to TRBD1. Losses at the gene ends were 3 bases for V and 6 bases for J; bases not matched to a gene: 5. Germline V gene sequence: CDR1 ENHRY, CDR2 SYGVKD. The CDR3 length is 14 residues. CDR3 amino acids: CAISEDRDSQPQHF. The CDR3 nucleotides read TGTGCCATCAGTGAAGACAGGGACTCTCAGCCCCAGCATTTT.

The genes are TRBV18 and TRBJ2-7; weak D call: TRBD2 (6 bases). There are 15 residues in the CDR3. Germline-derived CDR1 and CDR2 are KGHSH and LQKENI. V lost 4 bases and J lost 4, with 17 bases in between. The CDR3, as DNA: TGTGCCAGCTCACGATCGCGGGGCAGGACATACGAGCAGTACTTC. Translated: CASSRSRGRTYEQYF. Drawing the rest from reference TRBV18 and TRBJ2-7, the complete variable domain is NAGVMQNPRHLVRRRGQEARLRCSPMKGHSHVYWYRQLPEEGLKFMVYLQKENIIDESGMPKERFSAEFPKEGPSILRIQQVVRGDSAAYFCASSRSRGRTYEQYFGPGTRLTVT.

The chain employs TRBV5-1 and TRBJ2-1, with 10 bases fitting TRBD2. CDR1 and CDR2 from the germline V gene are SGHRS and YFSETQ. Trimming removed 8 bases from V and 7 bases from J; junction bases left unmatched: 9. This CDR3 is built from 14 residues. DNA of the CDR3: TGCGCCAGTCCTCCGGGACTAGCGTCAAATGAGCAGTTCTTC. Protein sequence: CASPPGLASNEQFF.

V usage is TRBV5-4 and J usage is TRBJ2-2; 9 bases line up with TRBD1. CDR1 is SGHNT and CDR2 is YYREEE in the germline V gene (reference sequence). CDR3 length: 14 amino acids. The junction had 4 bases not matched to a gene; V was cut back by 4 bases and J by 6 bases. The CDR3 reads CASSKQGASGELFF. The CDR3 DNA sequence: TGTGCCAGCAGCAAACAGGGGGCGTCCGGGGAGCTGTTTTTT.

The chain joins TRBV19 to TRBJ2-3; 10 nucleotides align to TRBD2. This CDR3 has 17 amino acids. J was trimmed by 3 bases and V by 6 bases; bases with no gene match: 12. Germline loops: CDR1 LNHDA, CDR2 SQIVND (reference sequence). For the CDR3, the DNA is TGTGCCAGTAGCCCCATCCCTAGCGGGAGTTTAACAGATACGCAGTATTTT. Encoded protein: CASSPIPSGSLTDTQYF.

J is TRBJ1-5 and V is TRBV6-7, with 8 bases identical to TRBD1. TRBV6-7 is recorded as an ORF, its role being uncertain. Losses at the gene ends were 11 bases for V and 0 bases for J; bases not matched to a gene: 15. This CDR3 has 17 amino acids. The CDR3 loop reads CALWRQGRVYSNQPQHF. The CDR3 DNA sequence: TGTGCCCTATGGCGACAGGGGAGGGTATATAGCAATCAGCCCCAGCATTTT.

This chain joins TRBV6-2 or TRBV6-3 and TRBJ1-1; 7 bases match TRBD1. Germline V gene sequence: CDR1 MNHEY, CDR2 SVGEGT. CDR3 length: 16 residues. J lost 0 bases, V lost 5 bases, and 9 bases had no gene match. The CDR3, as DNA: TGTGCCAGCAGTAACTACAGGGGCGGAATGAACACTGAAGCTTTCTTT. Translation: CASSNYRGGMNTEAFF.

The rearrangement links TRBV15 to TRBJ2-7; TRBD1 agrees at 7 bases. CDR3 length equals 13 residues. Trimming took 4 bases from V and 7 from J; bases not matched to a gene: 7. Germline V gene lookup returns CDR1 LNHNV and CDR2 YYDKDF (reference sequence). Written as DNA, the CDR3 is TGTGCCACCAGCACCAGACAGGGATGGGAGCAGTACTTC. Translation: CATSTRQGWEQYF.

The V gene is TRBV5-4, the J gene TRBJ2-6; 12 positions agree with TRBD2. Germline trimming cut 4 bases from V and 0 bases from J; bases unmatched to any gene: 2. This CDR3 is 17 amino acids long. Germline V gene data show CDR1 as SGHNT and CDR2 as YYREEE (reference sequence). The CDR3 protein is CASSLLAGGSGANVLTF. The CDR3 coding sequence is TGTGCCAGCAGCCTACTAGCGGGGGGCTCTGGGGCCAACGTCCTGACTTTC.

V usage is TRBV3-1 (or the pseudogene TRBV3-2) and J usage is TRBJ2-1; D is possibly TRBD1 (6 bases). The CDR3 totals 12 residues. V lost 5 bases and J 9 bases, leaving 11 bases between the germline ends. Germline values: CDR1 LGHDT, CDR2 YNNKEL (reference sequence). This CDR3 is CASSDRGGEQFF. Written as DNA, the CDR3 is TGTGCCAGCAGCGACCGAGGGGGTGAGCAGTTCTTC.

This sequence joins TRBV5-5 and TRBJ2-7, with TRBD2 identical over 7 bases. Trimming took 0 bases from V and 4 from J; bases not matched to a gene: 7. CDR1 and CDR2 from the germline V gene are SGHKS and YYEKEE (reference sequence). CDR3 size: 15 residues. The CDR3 sequence is CASSLAGGITYEQYF. CDR3 in DNA: TGTGCCAGCAGCTTGGCCGGGGGGATAACTTACGAGCAGTACTTC. The full variable domain, completed using reference TRBV5-5 and TRBJ2-7, is DAGVTQSPTHLIKTRGQQVTLRCSPISGHKSVSWYQQVLGQGPQFIFQYYEKEERGRGNFPDRFSARQFPNYSSELNVNALLLGDSALYLCASSLAGGITYEQYFGPGTRLTVT.

The rearrangement uses TRBV28 and TRBJ1-1; 10 nucleotides match TRBD1. There are 17 residues in the CDR3. V lost 4 bases, J lost 0 bases, and 8 bases stayed unmatched. CDR1 and CDR2 from the germline V gene are MDHEN and SYDVKM. CDR3 region: CASSSGTGVFMNTEAFF. CDR3 DNA: TGTGCCAGCAGTTCCGGGACAGGGGTCTTCATGAACACTGAAGCTTTCTTT.

The CDR3 DNA follows: TGTGCCAGCTCACCACAGTATGAGGGTTATAATTCACCCCTCCACTTT. Protein product: CASSPQYEGYNSPLHF. V and J are TRBV18 and TRBJ1-6; no firm D call. Germline V gene lookup returns CDR1 KGHSH and CDR2 LQKENI. The CDR3 contains 16 residues. V dropped 1 base and J dropped 4 bases, with 11 bases sitting between them.

The chain uses TRBV6-5 and TRBJ1-1, with 8 bases identical to TRBD1. Germline V gene lookup returns CDR1 MNHEY and CDR2 SVGAGI. The CDR3 has 11 residues. The trim removed 5 bases at V and 11 bases at J, leaving 4 bases unmatched. CDR3 protein: CASSTGGVAFF. CDR3 nucleotide sequence: TGTGCCAGCAGTACAGGGGGTGTCGCTTTCTTT.

The chain carries TRBV29-1 and TRBJ2-3; D ambiguous. Per germline, CDR1 SQVTM and CDR2 ANQGSEA. Trimming took 7 bases from V and 7 from J, leaving 18 bases between them. The CDR3 has 13 residues. The CDR3: CSADGERVNTQYF. CDR3 in DNA: TGCAGCGCTGACGGAGAACGGGTGAATACGCAGTATTTT.

J is TRBJ1-1 and V is TRBV14; 10 positions agree with TRBD1. Germline V lookup: CDR1 SGHDN, CDR2 FVKESK. V lost 1 base to trimming and J lost 3 bases; unmatched junction nucleotides: 2. This CDR3 comprises 15 residues. CDR3 sequence (DNA): TGTGCCAGCAGCCAAGGGGGACAGGGGTACACTGAAGCTTTCTTT. Encoded protein: CASSQGGQGYTEAFF. The whole variable domain, remainder taken from reference TRBV14 and TRBJ1-1, is EAGVTQFPSHSVIEKGQTVTLRCDPISGHDNLYWYRRVMGKEIKFLLHFVKESKQDESGMPNNRFLAERTGGTYSTLKVQPAELEDSGVYFCASSQGGQGYTEAFFGQGTRLTVV.

This rearrangement joins TRBV23-1 to TRBJ2-7; 9 nucleotides agree with TRBD1. TRBV23-1 carries the ORF label, with uncertain function. The CDR3 is made up of 16 amino acids. V shed 1 base and J 5 bases; nucleotides not matched to a gene: 9. CDR3 sequence: CASSQYPDRGLHEQYF. CDR3 in DNA: TGCGCCAGCAGTCAATACCCGGACAGGGGACTCCACGAGCAGTACTTC.

V and J are TRBV3-1 (or the pseudogene TRBV3-2) and TRBJ1-5, with TRBD1 matching 8 bases. V shed 4 bases and J 6 bases; nucleotides not matched to a gene: 8. Germline CDR1 reads LGHDT; CDR2 reads YNNKEL (reference sequence). The CDR3 runs 15 residues. CDR3 sequence: CASSPTVQGAQPQHF. Written as DNA, the CDR3 is TGTGCCAGCAGCCCCACTGTTCAGGGGGCTCAGCCCCAGCATTTT.

V usage is TRBV5-1 and J usage is TRBJ1-2; D call uncertain. V shed 5 bases and J shed 4 bases, with 15 bases lying between them. Germline V gene lookup returns CDR1 SGHRS and CDR2 YFSETQ. This CDR3 contains 14 residues. CDR3 sequence reads: CASSSRVEGYGYTF. The CDR3, as DNA: TGCGCCAGCAGTTCGAGGGTGGAAGGCTATGGCTACACCTTC. Drawing the rest from reference TRBV5-1 and TRBJ1-2, the complete variable domain is KAGVTQTPRYLIKTRGQQVTLSCSPISGHRSVSWYQQTPGQGLQFLFEYFSETQRNKGNFPGRFSGRQFSNSRSEMNVSTLELGDSALYLCASSSRVEGYGYTFGSGTRLTVV.